This T cell receptor beta chain was retrieved from a study of T cell responses to AZD1222 COVID-19 vaccine. Study as a whole: Analysis merged second doses at about 4 or about 12 weeks. Broader study findings: Regions 160-218 and 743-854 held dominance among vaccine-associated CD4 TCRs, which spanned spike.

Libraries were prepared by immunoSEQ multiplex PCR; TCRdb keeps only in-frame clonotypes and omits some of them. Counted here are 90,000 to 130,000 clones, over 75% occurring once; the ten biggest clones make up approximately 4.6%. As regards this clone: Its antigen is currently unknown.

The TCR originated in an adult in good health. The sample here was peripheral blood, taken on day 0 of AZD1222 vaccination.

In DNA, the CDR3 is TGTGCCAGTAGTATTGGCCTGTCGGGACAGGGTTTCACAGATACGCAGTATTTT. This sequence encodes CASSIGLSGQGFTDTQYF. The chain couples TRBV19 to TRBJ2-3, with TRBD1 identical over 9 bases. Losses at the gene ends were 3 bases for V and 2 bases for J; bases not matched to a gene: 12. The CDR3 is 18 residues long. Germline loops: CDR1 LNHDA, CDR2 SQIVND (reference sequence).